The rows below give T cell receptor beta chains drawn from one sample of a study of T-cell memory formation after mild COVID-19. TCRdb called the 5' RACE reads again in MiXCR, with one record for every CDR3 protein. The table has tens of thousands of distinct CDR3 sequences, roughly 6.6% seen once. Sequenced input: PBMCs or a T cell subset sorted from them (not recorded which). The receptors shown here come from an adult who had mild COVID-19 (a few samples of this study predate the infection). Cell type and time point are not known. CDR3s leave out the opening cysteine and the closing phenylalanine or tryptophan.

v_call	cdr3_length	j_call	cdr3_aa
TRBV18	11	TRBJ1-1	ASSRQGNTEAF
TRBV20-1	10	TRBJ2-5	SAGPVRETQY
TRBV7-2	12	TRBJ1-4	ASSPRQGSEKLF
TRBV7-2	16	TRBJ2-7	ASSLGLTSGSFSYEQY
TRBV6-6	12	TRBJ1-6	ASRFTDRNSPLH
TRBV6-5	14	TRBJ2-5	ASSYPGTGRRETQY
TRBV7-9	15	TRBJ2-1	ASSLPLGGGSYNEQF
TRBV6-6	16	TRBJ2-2	ASSYSTSGGAVTGELF
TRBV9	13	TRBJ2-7	ASSAERISSYEQY
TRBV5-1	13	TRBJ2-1	ASSLLVAGSNEQF
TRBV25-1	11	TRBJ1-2	ASSVAGVYGYT
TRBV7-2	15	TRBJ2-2	ASSLLSLATNTGELF
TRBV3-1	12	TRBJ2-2	ASQRGVNTGELF
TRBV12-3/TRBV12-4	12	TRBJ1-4	ASSFGRGNEKLF
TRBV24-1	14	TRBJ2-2	AIMTAEGSGTGELF
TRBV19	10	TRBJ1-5	ASSTNYQPQH
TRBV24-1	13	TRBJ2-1	ATSRTSGSNNEQF
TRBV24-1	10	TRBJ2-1	ATSEWGNEQF
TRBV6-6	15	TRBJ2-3	ASSYSTSDSATDTQY
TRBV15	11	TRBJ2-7	ATSRGLGYEQY
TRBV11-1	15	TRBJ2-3	ASSLGGRPGGTDTQY
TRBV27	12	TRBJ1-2	ASRQGWGNYGYT
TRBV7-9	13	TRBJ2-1	ASRLVRGGNNEQF
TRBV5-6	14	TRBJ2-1	ASSSIQGASYNEQF
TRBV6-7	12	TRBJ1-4	ASHGPPTNEKLF
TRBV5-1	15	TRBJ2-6	ASSLGQGGSGANVLT